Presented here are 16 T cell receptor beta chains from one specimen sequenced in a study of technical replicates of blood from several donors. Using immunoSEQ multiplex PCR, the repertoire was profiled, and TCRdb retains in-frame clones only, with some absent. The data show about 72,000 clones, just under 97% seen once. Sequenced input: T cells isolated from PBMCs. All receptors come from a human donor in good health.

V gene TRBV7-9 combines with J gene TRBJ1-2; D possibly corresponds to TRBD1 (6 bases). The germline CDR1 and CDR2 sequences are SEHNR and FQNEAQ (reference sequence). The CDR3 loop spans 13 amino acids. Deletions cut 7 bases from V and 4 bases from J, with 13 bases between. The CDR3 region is CASTNDRIYGYTF. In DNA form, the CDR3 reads TGTGCCAGCACCAACGACAGGATCTATGGCTACACCTTC.

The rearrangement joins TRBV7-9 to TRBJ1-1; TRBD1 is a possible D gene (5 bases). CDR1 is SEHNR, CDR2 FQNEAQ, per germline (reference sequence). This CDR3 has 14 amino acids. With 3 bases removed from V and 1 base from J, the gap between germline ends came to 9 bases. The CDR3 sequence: CASSLGRSNTEAFF. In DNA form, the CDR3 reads TGTGCCAGCAGCTTGGGGCGTTCGAACACTGAAGCTTTCTTT.

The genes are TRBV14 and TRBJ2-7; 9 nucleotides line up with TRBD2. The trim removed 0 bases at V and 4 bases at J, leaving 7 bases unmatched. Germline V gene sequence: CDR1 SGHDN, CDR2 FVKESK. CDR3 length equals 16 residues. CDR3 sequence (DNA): TGTGCCAGCAGCCAAGATCGGCTAGCGGGACGGTACGAGCAGTACTTC. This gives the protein CASSQDRLAGRYEQYF.

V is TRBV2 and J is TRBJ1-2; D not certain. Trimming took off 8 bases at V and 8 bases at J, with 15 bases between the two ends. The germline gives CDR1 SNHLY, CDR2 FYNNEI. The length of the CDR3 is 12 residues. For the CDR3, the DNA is TGTGCCAGCGGCACAGACGAGATCGGCTACACCTTC. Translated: CASGTDEIGYTF.

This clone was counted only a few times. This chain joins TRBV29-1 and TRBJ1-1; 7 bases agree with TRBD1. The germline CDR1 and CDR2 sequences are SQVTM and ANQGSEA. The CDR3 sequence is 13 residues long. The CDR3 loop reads CSGMDRLNTEAFF. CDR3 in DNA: TGCAGTGGAATGGACAGGTTGAACACTGAAGCTTTCTTT.

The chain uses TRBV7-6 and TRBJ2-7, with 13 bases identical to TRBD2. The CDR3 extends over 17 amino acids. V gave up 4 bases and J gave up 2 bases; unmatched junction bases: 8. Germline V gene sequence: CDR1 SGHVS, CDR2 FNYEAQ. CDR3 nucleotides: TGTGCCAGCAGCTCCGGGACTAGCGGGATTCTTACCTACGAGCAGTACTTC. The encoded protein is CASSSGTSGILTYEQYF.

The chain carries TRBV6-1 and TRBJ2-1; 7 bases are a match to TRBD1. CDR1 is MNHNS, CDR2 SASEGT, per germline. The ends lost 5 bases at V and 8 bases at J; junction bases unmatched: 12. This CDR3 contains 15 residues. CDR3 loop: CASSRGTAPGHEQFF. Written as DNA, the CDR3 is TGTGCCAGCAGTAGAGGGACAGCCCCTGGACATGAGCAGTTCTTC.

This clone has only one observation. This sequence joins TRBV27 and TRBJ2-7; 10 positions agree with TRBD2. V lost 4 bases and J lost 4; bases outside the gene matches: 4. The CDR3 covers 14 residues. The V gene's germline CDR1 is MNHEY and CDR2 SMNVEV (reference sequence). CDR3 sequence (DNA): TGTGCCAGCAGTTCGGGACTAGCGCTGTACGAGCAGTACTTC. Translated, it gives CASSSGLALYEQYF.

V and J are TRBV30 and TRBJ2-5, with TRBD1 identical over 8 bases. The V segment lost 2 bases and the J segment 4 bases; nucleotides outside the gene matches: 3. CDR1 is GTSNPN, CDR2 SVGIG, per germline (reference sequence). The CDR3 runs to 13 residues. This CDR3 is CAWSSGGLETQYF. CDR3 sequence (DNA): TGTGCCTGGAGTTCAGGGGGCTTAGAGACCCAGTACTTC.

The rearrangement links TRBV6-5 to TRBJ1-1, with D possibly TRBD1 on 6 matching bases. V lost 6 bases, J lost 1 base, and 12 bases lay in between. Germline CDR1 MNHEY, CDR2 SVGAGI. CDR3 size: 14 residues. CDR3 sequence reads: CASSLQGWNTEAFF. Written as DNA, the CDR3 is TGTGCCAGCAGCCTACAGGGTTGGAACACTGAAGCTTTCTTT.

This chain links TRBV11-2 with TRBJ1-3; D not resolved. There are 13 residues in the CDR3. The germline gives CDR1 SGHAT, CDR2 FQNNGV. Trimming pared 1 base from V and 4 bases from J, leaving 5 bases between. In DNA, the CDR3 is TGTGCCAGCAGCTTAGTAGAGGGAAACACCATATATTTT. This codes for CASSLVEGNTIYF.

CDR3 protein: CASSQGPGLAFYEQYF. The CDR3 region has the DNA TGCGCCAGCAGCCAAGGGCCGGGACTAGCGTTTTACGAGCAGTACTTC. This chain connects TRBV4-1 to TRBJ2-7, with 10 bases aligning to TRBD2. Trimming removed 1 base from V and 4 bases from J; junction bases left unmatched: 7. Looked up from germline, CDR1 is MGHRA and CDR2 is YSYEKL. CDR3 length equals 16 residues.

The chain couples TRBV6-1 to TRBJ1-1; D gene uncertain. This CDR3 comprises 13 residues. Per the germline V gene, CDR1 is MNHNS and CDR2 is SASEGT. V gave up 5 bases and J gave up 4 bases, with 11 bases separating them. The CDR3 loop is CASSSRGGTEAFF. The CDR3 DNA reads TGTGCCAGCAGTAGTCGGGGAGGCACTGAAGCTTTCTTT.

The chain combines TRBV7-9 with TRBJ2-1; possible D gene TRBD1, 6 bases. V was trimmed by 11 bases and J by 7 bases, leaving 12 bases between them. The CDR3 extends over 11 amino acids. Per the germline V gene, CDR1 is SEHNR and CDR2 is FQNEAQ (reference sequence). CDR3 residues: CAVSRGNEQFF. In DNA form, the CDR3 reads TGTGCCGTCAGCAGGGGAAATGAGCAGTTCTTC.

This CDR3 is CSVGGVGYNEQFF. CDR3 sequence (DNA): TGCAGCGTAGGGGGGGTAGGCTACAATGAGCAGTTCTTC. The rearrangement links TRBV29-1 to TRBJ2-1, with D tentatively TRBD2 (7 bases). This CDR3 comprises 13 residues. Germline CDR1 is SQVTM and CDR2 is ANQGSEA. Trimming shortened V by 6 bases and J by 3 bases, and 12 bases separated the two germline ends.

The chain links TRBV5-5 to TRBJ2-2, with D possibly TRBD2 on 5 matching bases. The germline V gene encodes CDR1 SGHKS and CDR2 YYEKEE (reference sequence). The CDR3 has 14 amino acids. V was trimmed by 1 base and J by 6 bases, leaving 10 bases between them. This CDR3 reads CASSLLGGPGELFF. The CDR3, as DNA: TGTGCCAGCAGCTTGTTAGGAGGTCCCGGGGAGCTGTTTTTT. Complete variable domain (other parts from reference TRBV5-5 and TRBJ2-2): DAGVTQSPTHLIKTRGQQVTLRCSPISGHKSVSWYQQVLGQGPQFIFQYYEKEERGRGNFPDRFSARQFPNYSSELNVNALLLGDSALYLCASSLLGGPGELFFGEGSRLTVL.